Sequencing of this T cell receptor beta chain was carried out in a study of shared clonotypes between healthy human individuals. Turning to the study itself: There were three CD4 naive, three CD4 memory, two CD8 naive and one CD8 memory plates per donor.

CD4+ cells underwent separation, giving CD45RA+ naive and CD45RA-negative memory subsets. Splitting of each subset's genomic DNA was done evenly across several immunoSEQ plates. Clones were read by immunoSEQ multiplex PCR, and TCRdb kept only the in-frame ones, dropping some. The data hold about 710,000 clones, with more than 70% observed a single time. As to this clone: As yet, its antigen is unknown.

Findings and caveats of the study: A few donors had around 5% of their naive CD4 clonotypes in common.

The germline gives CDR1 MDHEN, CDR2 SYDVKM. CDR3 length equals 15 residues. Trimming removed 2 bases at V and 7 bases at J, with 15 bases between. This clonotype originated in a woman aged 25 to 39 in good health. The sequenced material came from memory CD4+ T cells sorted from blood. Subset reported: CD45RA-negative fraction. The gene calls are TRBV28 and TRBJ1-5; tentative D call: TRBD1 (6 bases). The CDR3 spells CASSLLQGRGQPQHF. As DNA, the CDR3 is TGTGCCAGCAGTTTACTCCAGGGGAGAGGACAGCCCCAGCATTTT.